This T cell receptor beta chain was observed in a study of cytomegalovirus exposure and HLA in healthy donors. Findings of the study overall: Sequencing probably produced one cluster of sequence variants that were highly shared. In a later analysis, 15,000 to 20,000 TCR beta sequences were associated with HLA alleles at 0.05 false discovery rate. Productive status was seen about 87% or about 30% of the time for most TCR beta V segments in an earlier analysis.

PCR employed 60 Vbeta and 13 Jbeta primers. Using immunoSEQ multiplex PCR, the repertoire was profiled, and TCRdb retains in-frame clones only, with some absent. In the table there are 150,000 to 200,000 clones, around 81% of which are singletons. Notes on this clone: As yet, its antigen is unknown.

Per germline, CDR1 SEHNR and CDR2 FQNEAQ (reference sequence). The CDR3 is 15 residues long. Trimming took off 7 bases at V and 4 bases at J, with 19 bases between the two ends. Sequenced input: PBMCs. This TCR came from a man younger than 35 in good health and CMV-seronegative. The chain recombines TRBV7-9 with TRBJ1-2; no definite D call. The CDR3 bases are TGTGCCAGCATCTCTGCGGGCAGTGGTGTCTATGGCTACACCTTC. Translating gives CASISAGSGVYGYTF. The full variable domain, completed using reference TRBV7-9 and TRBJ1-2, is DTGVSQNPRHKITKRGQNVTFRCDPISEHNRLYWYRQTLGQGPEFLTYFQNEAQLEKSRLLSDRFSAERPKGSFSTLEIQRTEQGDSAMYLCASISAGSGVYGYTFGSGTRLTVV.